This T cell receptor beta chain emerged from a study of beta chain features in type 1 diabetes. Overall study results and limits: In cDNA sequencing, cells with high TCR expression could be over-represented. Sampled from patients, naive, central memory and Treg TCRB repertoires appeared more similar than those sampled from healthy donors. In every one of the four CD4+ subsets, TCRB CDR3s were moderately but significantly shorter in Type 1 diabetes patients.

The whole isolated RNA underwent reverse transcription, so sequencing captured expressed TCRB transcripts. An average of around 3.9 million reads was obtained for naive, central memory and regulatory T cell samples. Using immunoSEQ multiplex PCR, the repertoire was profiled, and TCRdb retains in-frame clones only, with some absent. The table records some 150,000 clones, roughly 10% of them present only once. In the case of this clone: What it recognizes is unknown.

The length of the CDR3 is 15 residues. Trimming took 6 bases from V and 4 from J; bases not matched to a gene: 10. Germline CDR1 and CDR2: MDHEN and SYDVKM. This TCR came from a woman aged 25 to 39 with type 1 diabetes. The gene calls are TRBV28 and TRBJ1-2, with 8 positions matching TRBD1. The specimen was central memory CD4+ T cells from blood. The CDR3 DNA sequence: TGTGCCAGCAGGGGACCCGGGACAGGATTCTATGGCTACACCTTC. Protein: CASRGPGTGFYGYTF.